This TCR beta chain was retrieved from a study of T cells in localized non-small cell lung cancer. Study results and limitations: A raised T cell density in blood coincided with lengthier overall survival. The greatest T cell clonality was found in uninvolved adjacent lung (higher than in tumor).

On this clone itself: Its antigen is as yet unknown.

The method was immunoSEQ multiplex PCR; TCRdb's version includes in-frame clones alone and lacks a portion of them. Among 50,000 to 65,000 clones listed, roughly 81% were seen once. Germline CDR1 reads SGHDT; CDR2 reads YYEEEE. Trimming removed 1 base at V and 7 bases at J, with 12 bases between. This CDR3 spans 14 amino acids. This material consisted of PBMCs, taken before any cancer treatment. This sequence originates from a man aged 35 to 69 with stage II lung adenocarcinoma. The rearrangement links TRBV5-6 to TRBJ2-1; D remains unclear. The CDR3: CASSLRALANEQFF. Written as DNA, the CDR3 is TGTGCCAGCAGCTTGAGGGCCCTTGCGAATGAGCAGTTCTTC.